This T cell receptor (beta chain) derives from a study of shared clonotypes between healthy human individuals. General study results and limits: Researchers sampled blood only, noting tissue repertoires likely differ.

CDR3 length: 15 residues. Trimming cost V 9 bases and J 0 bases; bases outside gene matches: 5. Germline V gene data show CDR1 as SEHNR and CDR2 as FQNEAQ (reference sequence). Using immunoSEQ multiplex PCR, the repertoire was profiled, and TCRdb retains in-frame clones only, with some absent. In the table there are some 700,000 clones, about 90% of which are singletons. Concerning this clone: The antigen is undetermined.

The TCR comes from a man between 18 and 29 years old in good health. Some clones in this sample may be carry-over from other donors' samples. This chain connects TRBV7-9 to TRBJ2-2; the match to TRBD2 covers 9 bases. The sequencing sample was made of memory CD8+ T cells from PBMCs. Subset given: CD45RO+ cells pooled with CCR7-negative TemRA cells. The CDR3 DNA is TGTGCCAGTAGGTCTAGCGGGACGAACACCGGGGAGCTGTTTTTT. It encodes CASRSSGTNTGELFF.